This TCR beta chain was recovered during a study of blood T cells in healthy people across ages. The study's findings and limits: The study found TCR beta diversity correlated strongly with naive T cell percentage. Lack of knowledge of donor CMV status possibly confounded expanded clonotype changes.

This CDR3 is built from 16 residues. J lost 2 bases, V lost 5 bases, and 12 bases had no gene match. CDR1 and CDR2 (germline): SEHNR, FQNEAQ (reference sequence). This clonotype was detected only a few times. Its antigen is not identified. Isolated per sample were at least 7 million PBMCs. Then a second PCR, running roughly 7 to 11 cycles, was carried out with a sample-barcoded 5' primer and a J-beta primer mix. TCRdb re-derived calls from the 5' RACE reads in MiXCR, one entry per CDR3 protein. The data hold roughly 1.4 million distinct CDR3 sequences, with 45% to 70% observed a single time. The sequencing sample was made of blood. The J gene is TRBJ2-7, the V gene TRBV7-9, with 7 bases identical to TRBD1. The receptor was derived from a man younger than 30 in good health. Here the CDR3 reads CASSTTGTVKAYEQYF. The CDR3 DNA follows: TGTGCCAGCAGCACAACCGGGACAGTGAAAGCCTACGAGCAGTACTTC.